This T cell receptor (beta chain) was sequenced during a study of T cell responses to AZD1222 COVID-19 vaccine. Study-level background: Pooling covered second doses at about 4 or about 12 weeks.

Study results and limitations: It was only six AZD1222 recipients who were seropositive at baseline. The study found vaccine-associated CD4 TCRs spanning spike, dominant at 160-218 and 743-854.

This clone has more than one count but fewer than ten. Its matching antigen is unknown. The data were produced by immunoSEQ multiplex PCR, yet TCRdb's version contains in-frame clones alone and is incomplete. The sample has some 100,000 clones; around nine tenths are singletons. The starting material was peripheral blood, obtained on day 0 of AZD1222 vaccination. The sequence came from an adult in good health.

CDR3 nucleotides: TGTGCCAGCAGCTTAGATCGGACAGGGGCTAACTATGGCTACACCTTC. As protein: CASSLDRTGANYGYTF. The chain combines TRBV11-2 with TRBJ1-2; 9 bases are shared with TRBD1. Germline V gene sequence: CDR1 SGHAT, CDR2 FQNNGV. Germline trimming cut 0 bases from V and 0 bases from J; bases unmatched to any gene: 2. This CDR3 spans 16 amino acids.